Listed below are T cell receptor beta chains from one sample, sequenced in a study of cytomegalovirus exposure and HLA in healthy donors. The data were produced by immunoSEQ multiplex PCR, yet TCRdb's version contains in-frame clones alone and is incomplete. Here the sample spans about 56,000 clones, 93% being singletons. Sequenced: PBMCs. The source of these receptors is a woman between 18 and 29 years old in good health and CMV-seropositive. Both conserved end residues are part of each CDR3. Each record gives: V gene, J gene, clone size, D gene, CDR3 protein, CDR3 DNA. D genes are given only for firm matches. Clone size is shown for a subset of rows, as once, few, many or a class of expanded clone.

TRBV4-2	TRBJ2-7	.	TRBD1	CASSQPGQGTYEQYF	TGTGCCAGCAGCCAACCGGGACAGGGGACCTACGAGCAGTACTTC
TRBV6-5	TRBJ2-5	few	TRBD1	CASRGPGGGETQYF	TGTGCCAGCAGGGGACCAGGGGGCGGGGAGACCCAGTACTTC
TRBV19	TRBJ1-2	.	TRBD1	CASTGTGTGFYGYTF	TGTGCCAGTACCGGGACCGGGACAGGATTCTATGGCTACACCTTC
TRBV11-2	TRBJ2-4	once	TRBD1	CASSSTGQGAPDIQYF	TGTGCCAGCAGCTCAACTGGACAGGGGGCTCCGGACATTCAGTACTTC
TRBV7-3	TRBJ2-2	.	.	CASSLRAYGKANTGELFF	TGTGCCAGCAGCTTAAGGGCGTACGGAAAAGCGAACACCGGGGAGCTGTTTTTT
TRBV27	TRBJ2-3	few	.	CASSPYSTDTQYF	TGTGCCAGCAGTCCCTATTCCACAGATACGCAGTATTTT
TRBV27	TRBJ1-5	.	TRBD1	CASSFWGQHNQPQHF	TGTGCCAGCAGTTTTTGGGGACAGCACAATCAGCCCCAGCATTTT
TRBV29-1	TRBJ2-5	.	.	CSAGQGQGTQYF	TGCAGCGCTGGGCAGGGGCAGGGGACCCAGTACTTC
TRBV10-3	TRBJ1-2	.	TRBD1	CAINSGQGRYGYTF	TGTGCCATCAATTCAGGACAGGGTCGGTATGGCTACACCTTC
TRBV18	TRBJ1-6	.	TRBD1	CASSPLPDRERNSPLHF	TGTGCCAGCTCACCCTTACCGGACAGGGAGCGGAATTCACCCCTCCACTTT
TRBV2	TRBJ2-7	once	TRBD1	CASSKGRTGGYEQYF	TGTGCCAGCAGTAAGGGAAGGACAGGGGGCTACGAGCAGTACTTC
TRBV21-1	TRBJ1-2	.	.	CASSKHGVLDGYTF	TGTGCCAGCAGCAAACACGGAGTCCTGGATGGCTACACCTTC
TRBV29-1	TRBJ1-2	.	.	CSDEGQDGYTF	TGCAGCGATGAAGGCCAGGATGGCTACACCTTC
TRBV27	TRBJ1-1	few	.	CASSPSRGRENTEAFF	TGTGCCAGCAGTCCTAGCAGGGGCCGCGAGAACACTGAAGCTTTCTTT
TRBV4-1	TRBJ1-1	.	TRBD1	CASSPWTGRDTEAFF	TGCGCCAGCAGCCCTTGGACAGGGAGGGACACTGAAGCTTTCTTT
TRBV5-6	TRBJ2-5	.	.	CASNPVLTPETQYF	TGTGCCAGTAACCCCGTCCTAACGCCAGAGACCCAGTACTTC
TRBV27	TRBJ1-6	.	.	CASMMGGNNSPLHF	TGTGCCAGCATGATGGGAGGGAATAATTCACCCCTCCACTTT